This entry lists 23 T cell receptor beta chains sequenced from one sample in a study of blood T cell repertoires in COVID-19. Some clones are missing from TCRdb's copy, which holds only in-frame ones; the method was immunoSEQ multiplex PCR. The sample has about 96,000 clones, approximately 90% seen once. Sequencing was performed on peripheral blood. The receptors come from a human donor with COVID-19, enrolled during active disease. The donor label of this sample is uncertain.

This chain uses TRBV6-5 with TRBJ2-2; 8 bases match TRBD1. The CDR3 has 16 amino acids. With V trimmed by 4 bases and J by 1 base, 5 bases remained unmatched. The germline CDR1 and CDR2 sequences are MNHEY and SVGAGI. CDR3 region: CASSSTGARNTGELFF. In DNA form, the CDR3 reads TGTGCCAGCAGTTCGACAGGGGCTCGGAACACCGGGGAGCTGTTTTTT.

V usage is TRBV7-8 and J usage is TRBJ1-4; D is ambiguous. Trimming pared 3 bases from V and 8 bases from J, leaving 4 bases between. The germline V gene has CDR1 SGHVS and CDR2 FQNEAQ. The CDR3 has 11 residues. This CDR3 is CASSLSEKLFF. The CDR3 DNA follows: TGTGCCAGCAGCTTGTCGGAAAAACTGTTTTTT.

This chain joins TRBV10-3 and TRBJ2-7; perhaps TRBD2 as D (5 bases). The CDR3 has 14 amino acids. CDR1 ENHRY and CDR2 SYGVKD come from the germline V gene. V was pared by 1 base and J by 0 bases, with 7 bases between. CDR3 DNA: TGTGCCATCAGTGAGTTGGACTTCTCCTACGAGCAGTACTTC. It translates to CAISELDFSYEQYF.

The chain has TRBV7-3 and TRBJ2-3; D not resolved. Germline assignment: CDR1 SGHTA and CDR2 FQGTGA. The CDR3 runs to 17 residues. V lost 2 bases and J 2 bases, leaving 17 bases between the germline ends. The CDR3 DNA is TGTGCCAGCAGCTTACGTAAAGACTCCTGCCACACAGATACGCAGTATTTT. Translated: CASSLRKDSCHTDTQYF.

The chain is built from TRBV28 and TRBJ2-6, with 10 bases fitting TRBD2. The V gene's germline CDR1 is MDHEN and CDR2 SYDVKM. V dropped 4 bases and J dropped 2; count of bases not matched to a gene: 8. The CDR3 is made up of 18 amino acids. CDR3 region: CASSSISGRSAGANVLTF. The CDR3 DNA reads as TGTGCCAGCAGTTCAATTAGCGGGAGGTCGGCTGGGGCCAACGTCCTGACTTTC.

V is TRBV18 and J is TRBJ1-2; D ambiguous. The CDR3 length is 14 residues. Looked up from germline, CDR1 is KGHSH and CDR2 is LQKENI. Deletions cut 6 bases from V and 3 bases from J, with 14 bases between. The CDR3 DNA follows: TGTGCCAGCTCGGGCCCGGGAGCCTACTATGGCTACACCTTC. Amino acid sequence: CASSGPGAYYGYTF.

The chain employs TRBV19 and TRBJ2-7, with 8 positions matching TRBD1. CDR1 LNHDA and CDR2 SQIVND come from the germline V gene (reference sequence). The CDR3 extends over 14 amino acids. J lost 5 bases, V lost 5 bases, and 8 bases had no gene match. The CDR3 sequence is CASSPRTGSNEQYF. The DNA for the CDR3 is TGTGCCAGTAGTCCGCGGACAGGGAGCAACGAGCAGTACTTC.

This sequence joins TRBV19 and TRBJ2-7; 8 bases map to TRBD2. CDR3 length equals 15 residues. V shed 9 bases and J 1 base; nucleotides not matched to a gene: 11. Germline CDR1 is LNHDA and CDR2 is SQIVND (reference sequence). CDR3 sequence reads: CASSGGGGPSYEQYF. CDR3 nucleotides: TGTGCCAGCTCCGGGGGGGGCGGTCCGTCCTACGAGCAGTACTTC.

The chain uses TRBV5-1 and TRBJ1-1, with D possibly being TRBD1 (6 bases). The germline V gene has CDR1 SGHRS and CDR2 YFSETQ. Trimming removed 7 bases at V and 3 bases at J, with 16 bases between. The CDR3 sequence is 14 residues long. CDR3 region: CASLPLPGDTEAFF. The CDR3 DNA reads as TGCGCCAGCCTACCACTCCCAGGGGACACTGAAGCTTTCTTT.

This chain joins TRBV4-1 and TRBJ1-1; no reliable D call. The CDR3 has 14 amino acids. V gave up 1 base and J gave up 8 bases, with 14 bases separating them. Germline V CDR1 and CDR2: MGHRA, YSYEKL. CDR3 nucleotides: TGCGCCAGCAGCCAAGTTCGTGTGCCGGAGGAAGCTTTCTTT. Residues: CASSQVRVPEEAFF.

The chain has TRBV10-3 and TRBJ1-1; D not certain. The germline V gene has CDR1 ENHRY and CDR2 SYGVKD. The CDR3 consists of 12 residues. V shed 7 bases and J shed 3 bases, with 9 bases lying between them. The CDR3 DNA reads TGTGCCATCAAGGCGGCTGACACTGAAGCTTTCTTT. Amino acids: CAIKAADTEAFF.

V and J are TRBV9 and TRBJ1-1; a possible D gene is TRBD1 (6 bases). CDR1 and CDR2 (germline): SGDLS, YYNGEE. Trimming shortened V by 3 bases and J by 1 base, and 13 bases separated the two germline ends. CDR3 length: 15 amino acids. The CDR3 is CASSGQTGGNTEAFF. The DNA for the CDR3 is TGTGCCAGCAGCGGTCAGACAGGAGGGAACACTGAAGCTTTCTTT.

This clone was found once. This chain uses TRBV12-3 or TRBV12-4 with TRBJ1-5, with 7 bases matching TRBD1. CDR3 size: 13 residues. Trimming at V came to 5 bases and at J to 5 bases, leaving 3 bases not matched to a gene. The CDR3 protein is CASSRQGYQPQHF. The CDR3 nucleotides read TGTGCCAGCAGTAGACAGGGATATCAGCCCCAGCATTTT.

The chain carries TRBV5-1 and TRBJ1-1, with D possibly being TRBD1 (6 bases). Trimming stripped 3 bases from V and 5 bases from J, with 20 bases between. Germline CDR1 SGHRS, CDR2 YFSETQ. This CDR3 has 16 amino acids. CDR3 amino acids: CASSSRPAGAETEAFF. CDR3 nucleotide sequence: TGCGCCAGCAGCTCCCGCCCAGCGGGGGCAGAGACTGAAGCTTTCTTT.

This clone was found a few times. The chain is built from TRBV5-6 and TRBJ2-7; perhaps TRBD2 as D (6 bases). V was clipped by 4 bases and J by 2 bases, with 19 bases between them. Germline V lookup: CDR1 SGHDT, CDR2 YYEEEE. CDR3 length equals 16 residues. The CDR3 coding sequence is TGTGCCAGCAGCCGGCTAGCGCAGTTAGCGACCTACGAGCAGTACTTC. Amino acid sequence: CASSRLAQLATYEQYF.

The table lists this clone with a few counts. This sequence joins TRBV19 and TRBJ1-3; 8 nucleotides agree with TRBD1. Germline assignment: CDR1 LNHDA and CDR2 SQIVND (reference sequence). With 6 bases clipped from V and 4 bases from J, the junction kept 8 bases outside the gene matches. This CDR3 region has 15 residues. CDR3 amino acids: CASSTGQAPGNTIYF. The CDR3 bases are TGTGCCAGTAGCACGGGACAGGCGCCCGGAAACACCATATATTTT.

The sample holds one count of this clone. The V call is TRBV9, the J call TRBJ1-2, with no clear D. V lost 4 bases to trimming and J lost 9 bases, with 10 bases between them. Looked up from germline, CDR1 is SGDLS and CDR2 is YYNGEE. The CDR3 extends over 11 amino acids. This CDR3 is CASSFGNSYTF. As DNA, the CDR3 is TGTGCCAGCAGCTTCGGTAATAGCTACACCTTC. The entire variable domain, with the rest obtained from reference TRBV9 and TRBJ1-2, is as follows: DSGVTQTPKHLITATGQRVTLRCSPRSGDLSVYWYQQSLDQGLQFLIQYYNGEERAKGNILERFSAQQFPDLHSELNLSSLELGDSALYFCASSFGNSYTFGSGTRLTVV.

This clone was counted once. The rearrangement links TRBV6-5 to TRBJ2-7; weak D call: TRBD2 (5 bases). The CDR3 contains 13 residues. CDR1 is MNHEY, CDR2 SVGAGI, per germline. Trimming shortened V by 7 bases and J by 9 bases, and 19 bases separated the two germline ends. The CDR3: CASTENPAATQYF. In DNA, the CDR3 is TGTGCCAGCACCGAGAACCCAGCGGCGACGCAGTACTTC.

The chain has TRBV18 and TRBJ1-2; D is perhaps TRBD1 (6 bases). CDR1 KGHSH and CDR2 LQKENI come from the germline V gene. Trimming took 6 bases from V and 7 from J, leaving 27 bases between them. This CDR3 is 17 amino acids long. The CDR3, as DNA: TGTGCCAGCTCCCGACAGGAACTTTCGATAGCCTGGGGTGGCTACACCTTC. This codes for CASSRQELSIAWGGYTF.

The rearrangement links TRBV2 to TRBJ2-3, with D possibly TRBD2 on 6 matching bases. CDR1 and CDR2 (germline): SNHLY, FYNNEI. The CDR3 consists of 14 residues. The V gene lost 6 bases and the J gene lost 0 bases, with 10 bases spanning the gap. In nucleotides, the CDR3 is TGTGCCAGCAGGCGGGACGCTAGCACAGATACGCAGTATTTT. It codes for CASRRDASTDTQYF. Supplemented by reference TRBV2 and TRBJ2-3, the full variable domain reads EPEVTQTPSHQVTQMGQEVILRCVPISNHLYFYWYRQILGQKVEFLVSFYNNEISEKSEIFDDQFSVERPDGSNFTLKIRSTKLEDSAMYFCASRRDASTDTQYFGPGTRLTVL.

This chain joins TRBV3-1 (or the pseudogene TRBV3-2) and TRBJ2-7; 7 nucleotides match TRBD2. Trimming removed 2 bases from V and 4 bases from J; junction bases left unmatched: 2. CDR1 and CDR2 from the germline V gene are LGHDT and YNNKEL (reference sequence). The CDR3 is 13 amino acids. The CDR3 DNA is TGTGCCAGCAGCCAAATGGGGGGGTACGAGCAGTACTTC. Amino acid sequence: CASSQMGGYEQYF.

CDR3 bases: TGTGCCAGCAGCGTGTCTGGGAGCTCCTATAATTCACCCCTCCACTTT. This gives the protein CASSVSGSSYNSPLHF. The chain joins TRBV9 to TRBJ1-6; D is ambiguous. CDR1 is SGDLS, CDR2 YYNGEE, per germline. The V gene lost 2 bases and the J gene lost 0 bases, with 9 bases spanning the gap. The CDR3 is made up of 16 amino acids.

The gene calls are TRBV11-2 and TRBJ1-6; the D gene is possibly TRBD1 (6 bases). CDR1 is SGHAT, CDR2 FQNNGV, per germline. V was pared by 5 bases and J by 6 bases, with 14 bases between. CDR3 length: 15 residues. Here the CDR3 reads CASSRTARTNSPLHF. The CDR3, as DNA: TGTGCCAGCAGCCGGACAGCCAGAACTAATTCACCCCTCCACTTT. Combining the CDR3 with reference TRBV11-2 and TRBJ1-6 gives the whole variable domain EAGVAQSPRYKIIEKRQSVAFWCNPISGHATLYWYQQILGQGPKLLIQFQNNGVVDDSQLPKDRFSAERLKGVDSTLKIQPAKLEDSAVYLCASSRTARTNSPLHFGNGTRLTVT.